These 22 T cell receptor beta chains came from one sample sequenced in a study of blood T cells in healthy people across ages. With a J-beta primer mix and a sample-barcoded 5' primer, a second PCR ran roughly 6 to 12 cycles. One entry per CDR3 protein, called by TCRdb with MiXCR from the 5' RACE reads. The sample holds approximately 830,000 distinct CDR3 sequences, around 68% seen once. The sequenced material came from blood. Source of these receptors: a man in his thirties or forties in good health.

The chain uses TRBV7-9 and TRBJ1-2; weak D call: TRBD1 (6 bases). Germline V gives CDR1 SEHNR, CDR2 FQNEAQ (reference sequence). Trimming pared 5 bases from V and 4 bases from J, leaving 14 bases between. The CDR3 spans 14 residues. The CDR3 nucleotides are TGTGCCAGCAGCCCCCCAGGACAGACCTATGGCTACACCTTC. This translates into CASSPPGQTYGYTF.

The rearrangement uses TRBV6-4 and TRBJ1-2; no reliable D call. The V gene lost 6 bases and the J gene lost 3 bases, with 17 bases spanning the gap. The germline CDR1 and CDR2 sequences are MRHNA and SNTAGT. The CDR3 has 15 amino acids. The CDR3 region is CASRIYPTGDYGYTF. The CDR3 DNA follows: TGTGCCAGCAGGATTTACCCCACCGGGGACTATGGCTACACCTTC.

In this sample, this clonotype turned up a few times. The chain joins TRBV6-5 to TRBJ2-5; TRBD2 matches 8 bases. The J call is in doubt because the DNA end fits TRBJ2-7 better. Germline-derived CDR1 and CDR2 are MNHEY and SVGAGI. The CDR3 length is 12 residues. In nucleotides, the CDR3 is TGTGCCAGCAGTTCAGGACTAGCCGAGCAGTACTTC. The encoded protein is CASSSGLAEQYF.

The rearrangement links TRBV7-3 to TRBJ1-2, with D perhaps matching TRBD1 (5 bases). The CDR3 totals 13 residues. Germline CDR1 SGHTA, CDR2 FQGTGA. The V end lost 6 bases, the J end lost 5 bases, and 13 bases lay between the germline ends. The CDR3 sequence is CASSPGFRYGYTF. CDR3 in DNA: TGTGCCAGCAGTCCAGGGTTTAGGTATGGCTACACCTTC.

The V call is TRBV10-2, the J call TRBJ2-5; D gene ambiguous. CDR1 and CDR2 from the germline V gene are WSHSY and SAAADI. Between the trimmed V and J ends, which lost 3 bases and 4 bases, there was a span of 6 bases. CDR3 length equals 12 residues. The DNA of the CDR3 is TGCGCCAGCAGTGAATATATAGAGACCCAGTACTTC. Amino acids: CASSEYIETQYF.

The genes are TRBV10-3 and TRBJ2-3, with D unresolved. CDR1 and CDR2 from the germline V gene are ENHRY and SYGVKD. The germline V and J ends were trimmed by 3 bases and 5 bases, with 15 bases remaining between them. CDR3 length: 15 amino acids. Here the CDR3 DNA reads TGTGCCATCAGTGATGGGCCTGGTCAAATAGATACGCAGTATTTT. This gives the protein CAISDGPGQIDTQYF.

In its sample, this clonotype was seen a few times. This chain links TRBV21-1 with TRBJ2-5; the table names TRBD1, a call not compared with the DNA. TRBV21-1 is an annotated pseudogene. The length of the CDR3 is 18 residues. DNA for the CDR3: TGTGCCAGCAGCAAAGGGGGCCCTAGGACAGGGACACAAGAGACCCAGTACTTC. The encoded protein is CASSKGGPRTGTQETQYF.

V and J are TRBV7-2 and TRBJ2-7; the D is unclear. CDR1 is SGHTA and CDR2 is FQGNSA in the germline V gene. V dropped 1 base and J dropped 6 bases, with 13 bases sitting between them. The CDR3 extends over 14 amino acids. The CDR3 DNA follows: TGTGCCAGCAGCTTAGACACGGACCCTAGCGAGCAGTACTTC. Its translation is CASSLDTDPSEQYF.

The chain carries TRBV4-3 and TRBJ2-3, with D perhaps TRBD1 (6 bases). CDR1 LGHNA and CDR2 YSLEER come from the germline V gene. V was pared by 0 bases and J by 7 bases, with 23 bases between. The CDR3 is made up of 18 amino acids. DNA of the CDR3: TGCGCCAGCAGCCAAGAACGTCGGGAACAGGGAGACTGCCATACGCAGTATTTT. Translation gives CASSQERREQGDCHTQYF.

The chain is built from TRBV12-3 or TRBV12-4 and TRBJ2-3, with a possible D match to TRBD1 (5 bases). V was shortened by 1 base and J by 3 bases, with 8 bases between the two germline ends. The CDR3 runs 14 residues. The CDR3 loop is CASSLVPGTDTQYF. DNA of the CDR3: TGTGCCAGCAGTTTAGTCCCAGGGACAGATACGCAGTATTTT.

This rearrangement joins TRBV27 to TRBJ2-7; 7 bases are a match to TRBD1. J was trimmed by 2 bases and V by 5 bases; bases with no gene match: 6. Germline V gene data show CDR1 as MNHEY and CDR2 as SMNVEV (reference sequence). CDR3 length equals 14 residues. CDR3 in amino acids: CASSTLDRAYEQYF. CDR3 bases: TGTGCCAGCAGTACCCTCGACAGGGCCTACGAGCAGTACTTC.

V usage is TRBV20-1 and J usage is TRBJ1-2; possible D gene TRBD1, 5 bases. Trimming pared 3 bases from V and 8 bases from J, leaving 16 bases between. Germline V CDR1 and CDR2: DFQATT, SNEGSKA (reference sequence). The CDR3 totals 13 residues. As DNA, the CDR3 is TGCAGTGCTAGCGCTACAGGAGCTCTAGGCTACACCTTC. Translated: CSASATGALGYTF.

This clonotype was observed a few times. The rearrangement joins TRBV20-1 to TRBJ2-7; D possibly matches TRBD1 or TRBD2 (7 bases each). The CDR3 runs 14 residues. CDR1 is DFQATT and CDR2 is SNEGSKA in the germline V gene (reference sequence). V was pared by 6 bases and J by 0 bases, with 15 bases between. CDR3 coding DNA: TGCAGTGCCCCGGGGGGACAGCTCTCCTACGAGCAGTACTTC. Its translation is CSAPGGQLSYEQYF.

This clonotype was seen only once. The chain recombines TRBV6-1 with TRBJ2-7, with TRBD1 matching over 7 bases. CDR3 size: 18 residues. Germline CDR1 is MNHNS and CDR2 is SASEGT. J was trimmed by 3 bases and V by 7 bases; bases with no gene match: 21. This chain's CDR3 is CASNPTGNQFSRGYEQYF. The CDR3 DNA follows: TGTGCCAGCAATCCGACAGGGAACCAATTTAGTAGGGGCTACGAGCAGTACTTC.

Written as DNA, the CDR3 is TGTGCCAGCAGCTTAACCGGGACAGGTTCATCCGAGCAGTACTTC. Amino acid sequence: CASSLTGTGSSEQYF. The genes are TRBV7-6 and TRBJ2-7; 8 positions agree with TRBD1. This CDR3 has 15 amino acids. V dropped 2 bases and J dropped 6; count of bases not matched to a gene: 9. Germline assignment: CDR1 SGHVS and CDR2 FNYEAQ.

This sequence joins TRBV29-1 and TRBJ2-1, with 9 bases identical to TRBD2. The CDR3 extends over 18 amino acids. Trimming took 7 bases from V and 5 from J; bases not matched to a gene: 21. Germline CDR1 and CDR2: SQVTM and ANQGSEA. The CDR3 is CSADRGGLAGGLHNEQFF. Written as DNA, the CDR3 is TGCAGCGCTGACCGGGGGGGATTGGCGGGGGGGCTGCACAATGAGCAGTTCTTC.

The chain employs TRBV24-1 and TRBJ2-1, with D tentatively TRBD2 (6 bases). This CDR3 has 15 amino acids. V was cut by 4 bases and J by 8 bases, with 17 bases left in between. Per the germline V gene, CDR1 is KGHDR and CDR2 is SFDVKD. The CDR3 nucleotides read TGTGCCACCAGTGACTCCTCACGACTAGTTTATGAGCAGTTCTTC. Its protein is CATSDSSRLVYEQFF.

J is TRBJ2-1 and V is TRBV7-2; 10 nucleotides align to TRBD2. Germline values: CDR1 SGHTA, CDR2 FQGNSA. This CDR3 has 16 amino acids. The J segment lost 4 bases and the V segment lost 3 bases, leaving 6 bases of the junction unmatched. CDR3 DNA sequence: TGTGCCAGCAGCTTCGCTACTAGCGGGGTTTACAATGAGCAGTTCTTC. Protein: CASSFATSGVYNEQFF. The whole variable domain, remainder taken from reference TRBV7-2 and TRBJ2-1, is GAGVSQSPSNKVTEKGKDVELRCDPISGHTALYWYRQSLGQGLEFLIYFQGNSAPDKSGLPSDRFSAERTGGSVSTLTIQRTQQEDSAVYLCASSFATSGVYNEQFFGPGTRLTVL.

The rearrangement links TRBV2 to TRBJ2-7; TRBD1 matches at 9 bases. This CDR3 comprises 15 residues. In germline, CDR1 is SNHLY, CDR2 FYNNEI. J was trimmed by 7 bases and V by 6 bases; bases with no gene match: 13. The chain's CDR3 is CASSPQGASYNEQYF. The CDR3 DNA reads TGTGCCAGCAGCCCACAGGGGGCTTCCTACAATGAGCAGTACTTC.

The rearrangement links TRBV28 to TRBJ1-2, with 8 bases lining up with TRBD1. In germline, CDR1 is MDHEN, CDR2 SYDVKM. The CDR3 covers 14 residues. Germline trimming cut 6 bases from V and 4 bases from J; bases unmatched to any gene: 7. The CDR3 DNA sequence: TGTGCCAGCAGCTCCATCGGGACAGGCTATGGCTACACCTTC. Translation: CASSSIGTGYGYTF.

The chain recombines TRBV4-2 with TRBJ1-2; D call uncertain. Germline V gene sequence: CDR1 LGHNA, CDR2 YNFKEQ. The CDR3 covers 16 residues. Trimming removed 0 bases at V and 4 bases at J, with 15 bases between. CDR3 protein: CASSQDTPGSGYGYTF. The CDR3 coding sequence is TGTGCCAGCAGCCAAGATACCCCGGGGTCGGGCTATGGCTACACCTTC.

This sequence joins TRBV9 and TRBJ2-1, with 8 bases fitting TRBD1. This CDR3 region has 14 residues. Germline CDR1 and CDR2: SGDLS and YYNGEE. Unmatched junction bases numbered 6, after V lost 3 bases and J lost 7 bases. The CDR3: CASSAGGRNNEQFF. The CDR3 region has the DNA TGTGCCAGCAGCGCAGGGGGCAGGAATAATGAGCAGTTCTTC.